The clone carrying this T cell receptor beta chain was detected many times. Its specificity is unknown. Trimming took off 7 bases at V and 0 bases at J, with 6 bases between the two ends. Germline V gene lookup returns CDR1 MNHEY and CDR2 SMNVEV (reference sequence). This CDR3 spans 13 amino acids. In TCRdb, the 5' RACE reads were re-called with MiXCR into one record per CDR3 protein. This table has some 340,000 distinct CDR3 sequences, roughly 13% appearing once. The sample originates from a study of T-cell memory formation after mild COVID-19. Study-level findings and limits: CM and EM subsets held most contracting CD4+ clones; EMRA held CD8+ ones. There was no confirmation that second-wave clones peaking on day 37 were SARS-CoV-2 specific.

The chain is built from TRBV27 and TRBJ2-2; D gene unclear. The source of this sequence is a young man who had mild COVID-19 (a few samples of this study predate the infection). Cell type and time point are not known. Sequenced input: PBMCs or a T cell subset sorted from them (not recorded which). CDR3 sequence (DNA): TGTGCCAGCATGGGGTCGAACACCGGGGAGCTGTTTTTT. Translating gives CASMGSNTGELFF.